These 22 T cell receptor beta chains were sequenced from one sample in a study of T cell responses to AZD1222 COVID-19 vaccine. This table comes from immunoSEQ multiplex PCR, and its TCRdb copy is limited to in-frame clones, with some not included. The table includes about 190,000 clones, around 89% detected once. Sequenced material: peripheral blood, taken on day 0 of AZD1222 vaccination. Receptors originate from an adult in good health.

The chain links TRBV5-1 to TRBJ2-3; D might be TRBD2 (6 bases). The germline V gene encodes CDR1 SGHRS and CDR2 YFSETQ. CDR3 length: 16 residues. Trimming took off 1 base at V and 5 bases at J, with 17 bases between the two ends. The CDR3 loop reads CASSLRVSGAQDTQYF. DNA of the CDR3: TGCGCCAGCAGCTTGCGTGTTAGCGGCGCCCAAGATACGCAGTATTTT.

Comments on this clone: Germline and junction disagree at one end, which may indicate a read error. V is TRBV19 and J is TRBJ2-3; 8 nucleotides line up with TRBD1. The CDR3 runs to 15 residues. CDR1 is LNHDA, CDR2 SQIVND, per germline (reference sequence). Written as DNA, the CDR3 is TGTGCCAGTAGTATTGCAGCAGGGGGCACGGATACGCAGTATTTT. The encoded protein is CASSIAAGGTDTQYF.

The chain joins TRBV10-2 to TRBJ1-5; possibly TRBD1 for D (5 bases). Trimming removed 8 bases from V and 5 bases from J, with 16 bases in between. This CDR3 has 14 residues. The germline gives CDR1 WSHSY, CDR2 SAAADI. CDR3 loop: CASAVVGVDQPQHF. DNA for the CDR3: TGCGCCAGCGCGGTTGTGGGGGTCGATCAGCCCCAGCATTTT.

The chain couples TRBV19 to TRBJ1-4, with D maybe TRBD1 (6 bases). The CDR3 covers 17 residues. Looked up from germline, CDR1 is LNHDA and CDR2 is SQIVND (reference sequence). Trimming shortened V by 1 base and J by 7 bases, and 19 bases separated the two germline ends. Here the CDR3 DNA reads TGTGCCAGTAGTATAGCGTGGGGAGGGGGAGACGGTGAAAAACTGTTTTTT. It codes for CASSIAWGGGDGEKLFF.

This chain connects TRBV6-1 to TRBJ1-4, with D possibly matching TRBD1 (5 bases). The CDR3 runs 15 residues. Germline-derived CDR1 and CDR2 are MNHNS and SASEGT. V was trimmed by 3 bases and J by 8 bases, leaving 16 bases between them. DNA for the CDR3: TGTGCCAGCAGTGATGCCGGGACCGACGGGGAAAAACTGTTTTTT. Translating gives CASSDAGTDGEKLFF.

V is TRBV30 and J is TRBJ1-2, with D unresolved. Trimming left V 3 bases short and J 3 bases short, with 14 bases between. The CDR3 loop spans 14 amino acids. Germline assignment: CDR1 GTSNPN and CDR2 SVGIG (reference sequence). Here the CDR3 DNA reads TGTGCCTGGAGGAAGAGTCTGGGCTACTATGGCTACACCTTC. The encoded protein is CAWRKSLGYYGYTF.

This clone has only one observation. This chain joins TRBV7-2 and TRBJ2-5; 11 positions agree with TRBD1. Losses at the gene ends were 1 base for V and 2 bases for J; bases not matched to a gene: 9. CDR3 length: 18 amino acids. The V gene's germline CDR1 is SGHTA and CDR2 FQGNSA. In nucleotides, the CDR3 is TGTGCCAGCAGCTTAGACCGGACAGGGGGCTTTTGGCAAGAGACCCAGTACTTC. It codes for CASSLDRTGGFWQETQYF.

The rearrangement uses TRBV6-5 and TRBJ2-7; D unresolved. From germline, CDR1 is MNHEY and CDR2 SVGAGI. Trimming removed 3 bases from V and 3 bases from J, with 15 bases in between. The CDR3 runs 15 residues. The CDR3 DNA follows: TGTGCCAGCAGTTATCTCGACTCCGCTCTCTACGAGCAGTACTTC. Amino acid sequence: CASSYLDSALYEQYF.

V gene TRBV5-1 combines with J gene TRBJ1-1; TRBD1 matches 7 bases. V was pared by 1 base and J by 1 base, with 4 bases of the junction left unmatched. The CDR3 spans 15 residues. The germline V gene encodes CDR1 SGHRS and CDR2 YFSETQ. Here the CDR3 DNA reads TGCGCCAGCAGCTTGCAAGAGGGGGCGAACACTGAAGCTTTCTTT. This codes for CASSLQEGANTEAFF.

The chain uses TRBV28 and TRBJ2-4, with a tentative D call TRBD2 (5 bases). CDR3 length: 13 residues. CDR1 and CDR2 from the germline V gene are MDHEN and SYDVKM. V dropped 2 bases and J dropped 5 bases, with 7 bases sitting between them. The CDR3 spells CASSLPGENIQYF. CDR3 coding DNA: TGTGCCAGCAGTTTACCCGGGGAAAACATTCAGTACTTC.

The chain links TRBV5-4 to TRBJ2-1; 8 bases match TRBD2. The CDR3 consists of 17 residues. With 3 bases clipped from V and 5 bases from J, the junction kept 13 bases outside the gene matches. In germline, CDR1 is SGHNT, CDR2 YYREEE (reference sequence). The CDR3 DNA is TGTGCCAGCAGCTGGAAAATAGCGGGGCTTAACCACAATGAGCAGTTCTTC. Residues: CASSWKIAGLNHNEQFF.

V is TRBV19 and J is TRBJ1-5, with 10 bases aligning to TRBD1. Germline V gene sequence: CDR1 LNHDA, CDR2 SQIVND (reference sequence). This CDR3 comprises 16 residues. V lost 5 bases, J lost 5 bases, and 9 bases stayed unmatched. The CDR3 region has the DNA TGTGCCAGTAGTCCCCGGGACAGGGGCCTCGATCAGCCCCAGCATTTT. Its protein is CASSPRDRGLDQPQHF.

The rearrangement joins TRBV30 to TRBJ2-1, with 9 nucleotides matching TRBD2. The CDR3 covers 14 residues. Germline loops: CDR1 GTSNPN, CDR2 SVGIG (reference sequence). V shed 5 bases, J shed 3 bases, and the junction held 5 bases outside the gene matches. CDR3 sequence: CAWPSGVLYNEQFF. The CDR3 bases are TGTGCCTGGCCTAGCGGGGTCCTCTACAATGAGCAGTTCTTC.

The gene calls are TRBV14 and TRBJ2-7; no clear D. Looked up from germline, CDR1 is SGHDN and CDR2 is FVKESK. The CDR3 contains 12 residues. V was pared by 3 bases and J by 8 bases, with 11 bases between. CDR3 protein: CASSHDDWQQYF. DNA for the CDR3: TGTGCCAGCAGCCATGATGACTGGCAGCAGTACTTC.

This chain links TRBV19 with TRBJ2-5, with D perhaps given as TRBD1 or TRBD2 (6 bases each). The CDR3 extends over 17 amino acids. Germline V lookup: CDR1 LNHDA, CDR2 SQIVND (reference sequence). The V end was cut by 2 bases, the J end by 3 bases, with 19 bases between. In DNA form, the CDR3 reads TGTGCCAGTAGTATAAGGACGGGGGCACTGTCCGAAGAGACCCAGTACTTC. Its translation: CASSIRTGALSEETQYF.

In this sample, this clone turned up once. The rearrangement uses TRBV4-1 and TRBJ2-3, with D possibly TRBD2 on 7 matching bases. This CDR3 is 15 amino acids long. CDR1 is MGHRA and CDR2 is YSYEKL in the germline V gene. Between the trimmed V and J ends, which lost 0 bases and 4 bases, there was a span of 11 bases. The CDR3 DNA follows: TGCGCCAGCAGCCAAGAAGGAGGGGGGGCAGATACGCAGTATTTT. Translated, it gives CASSQEGGGADTQYF.

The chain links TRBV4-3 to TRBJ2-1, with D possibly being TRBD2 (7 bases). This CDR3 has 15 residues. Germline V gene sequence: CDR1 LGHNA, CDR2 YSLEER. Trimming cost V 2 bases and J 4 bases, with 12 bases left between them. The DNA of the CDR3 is TGCGCCAGCAGCCAATACGGGGGGCAATACAATGAGCAGTTCTTC. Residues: CASSQYGGQYNEQFF.

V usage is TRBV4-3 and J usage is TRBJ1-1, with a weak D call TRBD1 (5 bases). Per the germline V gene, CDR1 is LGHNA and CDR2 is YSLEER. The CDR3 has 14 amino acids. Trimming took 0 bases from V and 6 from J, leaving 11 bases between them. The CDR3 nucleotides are TGCGCCAGCAGCCAAGAGGTGGGGCTCCCTGAAGCTTTCTTT. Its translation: CASSQEVGLPEAFF.

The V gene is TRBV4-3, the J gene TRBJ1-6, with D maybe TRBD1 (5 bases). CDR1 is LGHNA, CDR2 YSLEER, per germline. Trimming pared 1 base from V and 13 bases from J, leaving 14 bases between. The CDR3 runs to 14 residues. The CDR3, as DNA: TGCGCCAGCAGCCAAGTGACATGGGACGGTCCCCTCCACTTT. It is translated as CASSQVTWDGPLHF.

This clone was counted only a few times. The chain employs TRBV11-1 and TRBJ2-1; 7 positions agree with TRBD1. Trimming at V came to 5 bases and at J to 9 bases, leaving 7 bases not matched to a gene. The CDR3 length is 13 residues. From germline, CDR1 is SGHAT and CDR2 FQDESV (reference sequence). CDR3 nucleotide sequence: TGTGCCAGCAGCATGACAGGGATCGGTGAGCAGTTCTTC. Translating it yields CASSMTGIGEQFF.

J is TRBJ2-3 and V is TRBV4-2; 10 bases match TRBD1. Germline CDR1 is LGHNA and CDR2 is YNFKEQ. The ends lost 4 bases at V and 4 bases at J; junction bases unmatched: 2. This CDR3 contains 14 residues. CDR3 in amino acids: CASSLGQGADTQYF. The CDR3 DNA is TGTGCCAGCAGCCTTGGACAGGGGGCAGATACGCAGTATTTT.

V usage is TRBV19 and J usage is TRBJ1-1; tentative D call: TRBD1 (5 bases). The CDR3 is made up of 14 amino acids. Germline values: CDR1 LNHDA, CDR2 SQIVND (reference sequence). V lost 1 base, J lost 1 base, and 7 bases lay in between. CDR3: CASSIGQGNTEAFF. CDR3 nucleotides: TGTGCCAGTAGTATAGGGCAGGGGAACACTGAAGCTTTCTTT. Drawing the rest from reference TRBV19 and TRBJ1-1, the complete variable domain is DGGITQSPKYLFRKEGQNVTLSCEQNLNHDAMYWYRQDPGQGLRLIYYSQIVNDFQKGDIAEGYSVSREKKESFPLTVTSAQKNPTAFYLCASSIGQGNTEAFFGQGTRLTVV.